The 8 T cell receptor beta chains below were found in one sample sequenced in a study of cytomegalovirus exposure and HLA in healthy donors. Primers for the PCR totalled 60 Vbeta and 13 Jbeta. The repertoire was sequenced with immunoSEQ multiplex PCR; TCRdb's copy has only in-frame clones and lacks some. The profile shows some 190,000 clones, about nine tenths of them singletons. The sequencing input was PBMCs. Receptors were obtained from a boy aged 2-15 years in good health and CMV-seronegative.

The V and J genes are TRBV28 and TRBJ2-4; D gene unclear. The CDR3 is 13 amino acids. The V gene's germline CDR1 is MDHEN and CDR2 SYDVKM. Trimming pared 6 bases from V and 8 bases from J, leaving 14 bases between. Written as DNA, the CDR3 is TGTGCCAGCAGGCTCCGCGGCACGGACATTCAGTACTTC. Translating gives CASRLRGTDIQYF.

This clone was counted only a few times. CDR3 sequence: CASSERGDGADTQYF. The CDR3 bases are TGTGCCAGCAGTGAAAGGGGCGATGGTGCAGATACGCAGTATTTT. The chain has TRBV6-1 and TRBJ2-3; D perhaps matches TRBD1 (5 bases). CDR3 length equals 15 residues. Trimming took off 2 bases at V and 4 bases at J, with 13 bases between the two ends. Germline loops: CDR1 MNHNS, CDR2 SASEGT.

This clone was seen only a few times. This sequence joins TRBV19 and TRBJ1-1, with D possibly being TRBD1 (6 bases). The CDR3 consists of 12 residues. Deletions cut 6 bases from V and 3 bases from J, with 8 bases between. Germline-derived CDR1 and CDR2 are LNHDA and SQIVND (reference sequence). As DNA, the CDR3 is TGTGCCAGTAGGGACAGAGACACTGAAGCTTTCTTT. Translating gives CASRDRDTEAFF. Full variable domain (missing parts from reference TRBV19 and TRBJ1-1): DGGITQSPKYLFRKEGQNVTLSCEQNLNHDAMYWYRQDPGQGLRLIYYSQIVNDFQKGDIAEGYSVSREKKESFPLTVTSAQKNPTAFYLCASRDRDTEAFFGQGTRLTVV.

The sample holds one count of this clone. The gene calls are TRBV15 and TRBJ2-7; perhaps TRBD1 as D (6 bases). The CDR3 length is 13 residues. Germline V gene sequence: CDR1 LNHNV, CDR2 YYDKDF (reference sequence). Trimming removed 8 bases from V and 6 bases from J, with 17 bases in between. CDR3 DNA sequence: TGTGCCACCCGGGAAGGGGGAGAGGGCGAGCAGTACTTC. This translates into CATREGGEGEQYF.

This clone came up once. The V and J genes are TRBV2 and TRBJ2-5, with 11 bases lining up with TRBD2. CDR1 and CDR2 (germline): SNHLY, FYNNEI. This CDR3 comprises 15 residues. J gave up 3 bases and V 5 bases, and 5 bases lay outside the gene matches. The CDR3 DNA sequence: TGTGCCAGCAGTTTCCTACTAGCGGGAGAAGAGACCCAGTACTTC. It yields the protein CASSFLLAGEETQYF.

This chain links TRBV4-2 with TRBJ2-6; 7 bases align to TRBD1. Looked up from germline, CDR1 is LGHNA and CDR2 is YNFKEQ. This CDR3 has 18 amino acids. The J segment lost 0 bases and the V segment lost 2 bases, leaving 7 bases of the junction unmatched. CDR3 region: CASSQLGTANSGANVLTF. CDR3 in DNA: TGTGCCAGCAGCCAACTGGGGACAGCCAACTCTGGGGCCAACGTCCTGACTTTC.

CDR3 coding DNA: TGTGCCAGCAGTGAAGAATTTCGGCAGGGGAGCAATCAGCCCCAGCATTTT. Its protein is CASSEEFRQGSNQPQHF. The V and J genes are TRBV6-1 and TRBJ1-5; D may be TRBD1 (6 bases). CDR3 size: 17 residues. CDR1 and CDR2 (germline): MNHNS, SASEGT. The V end lost 1 base, the J end lost 1 base, and 14 bases lay between the germline ends.

The chain couples TRBV7-9 to TRBJ2-5; 7 nucleotides line up with TRBD1. The J call is doubtful: the DNA matches TRBJ2-7 better. The CDR3 loop spans 12 amino acids. In germline, CDR1 is SEHNR, CDR2 FQNEAQ (reference sequence). CDR3 region: CASRDSSYEQYF. The CDR3 DNA follows: TGTGCCAGCCGGGACAGTTCCTACGAGCAGTACTTC.